Included here is one T cell receptor (beta chain) sequence, with context. Its antigen is as yet unknown. TCRdb redid the calling of the reads with MiXCR, one entry per CDR3 protein. The sample contains 510,000 or so distinct CDR3 sequences, about 26% of which appear only once. The entry originates in a study of T cell repertoires in cytomegalovirus infection. Study results and limitations: Cumulative public TCR beta family frequency identified CMV carriers with the relevant HLA.

The J segment lost 10 bases and the V segment lost 2 bases, leaving 5 bases of the junction unmatched. This CDR3 contains 14 residues. Germline V gene lookup returns CDR1 SGHVS and CDR2 FNYEAQ. The specimen sequenced was PBMCs. The clonotype comes from a human donor in good health (CMV status not recorded). Some clones in this sample may be carry-over from other donors' samples. The chain carries TRBV7-6 and TRBJ2-1; 10 bases fit TRBD2. CDR3 amino acids: CASSLLAGVREQFF. CDR3 nucleotide sequence: TGTGCCAGCAGCTTACTAGCGGGAGTGAGGGAGCAGTTCTTC.